This is a list of T cell receptor beta chains from one sample in a study of radiation and T cells in renal cell carcinoma. The data were produced by immunoSEQ multiplex PCR, yet TCRdb's version contains in-frame clones alone and is incomplete. The sample has around 23,000 clones, around half seen once; the top ten hold less than 25%. The sample here was tumor tissue, taken from a patient whose treatment was nephrectomy without radiotherapy. The receptors stem from a human donor with renal cell carcinoma. Both conserved end residues are part of each CDR3. Fields, in order: J gene, clone size, V gene, D gene, CDR3 DNA, CDR3 protein. D genes are given only for firm matches. A row's size may be missing; if present it is once, few, many or a size class.

TRBJ1-1 NA TRBV7-3 TRBD1 TGTGCCAGCAGCCCGGGACAGGGTGGGACTGAAGCTTTCTTT CASSPGQGGTEAFF
TRBJ2-1 few TRBV5-1 TRBD1 TGCGCCAGCAGCTTGTTCGGACAGGGTTTATATGAGCAGTTCTTC CASSLFGQGLYEQFF
TRBJ2-7 NA TRBV30 NA TGTGCCTGGAGTGGGCCGTACGAGCAGTACTTC CAWSGPYEQYF
TRBJ1-6 medium-sized TRBV7-2 NA TGTGCCAGCAGCGTCGACAGGCATAATTCACCCCTCCACTTT CASSVDRHNSPLHF
TRBJ2-3 NA TRBV7-9 TRBD2 TGTGCCAGCAGCTTAGCGGCTAGCGGGAGCACAGATACGCAGTATTTT CASSLAASGSTDTQYF
TRBJ2-2 few TRBV7-2 NA TGTGCCAGCAGCTTCCCAAACACCGGGGAGCTGTTTTTT CASSFPNTGELFF
TRBJ1-2 few TRBV7-9 TRBD1 TGTGCCAGCAGCTTAGCTGGACAGGGGGCAATCTATGGCTACACCTTC CASSLAGQGAIYGYTF
TRBJ1-1 NA TRBV18 TRBD1 TGTGCCAGCTCACAGGACAGGAGGGGAAACACTGAAGCTTTCTTT CASSQDRRGNTEAFF
TRBJ1-2 NA TRBV7-9 NA TGTGCCAGCAGCTCCACTCGGGACATCGGAATTAACTATGGCTACACCTTC CASSSTRDIGINYGYTF
TRBJ2-7 NA TRBV7-6 NA TGTGCCAGCAGCCGAAATGAGGGCAGCTACGAGCAGTACTTC CASSRNEGSYEQYF
TRBJ1-6 medium-sized TRBV27 NA TGTGCCAGCAGTTTAGAGCAGGGCATGGGTTCACCCCTCCACTTT CASSLEQGMGSPLHF
TRBJ1-1 NA TRBV5-1 NA TGCGCCAGCAGCCCAGGACTGGGGAACACTGAAGCTTTCTTT CASSPGLGNTEAFF
TRBJ1-6 NA TRBV11-2 NA TGTGCCAGCAGCTTAGGGTCCGGGGGTGGAAGACCCCTCCACTTT CASSLGSGGGRPLHF
TRBJ1-3 few TRBV10-3 NA TGTGCCATCAGTGACCCGGGGGGACAAGGCTTCTCTGGAAACACCATATATTTT CAISDPGGQGFSGNTIYF
TRBJ2-3 NA TRBV30 NA TGTGCCTGGAGCGGGGGAACAGATACGCAGTATTTT CAWSGGTDTQYF
TRBJ2-2 NA TRBV4-2 NA TGTGCCAGCAGCCCGATACAGGGCGAGCTATACGGGACCGGGGAGCTGTTTTTT CASSPIQGELYGTGELFF
TRBJ1-1 NA TRBV6-1 NA TGTGCCAGCAGTGCGGGACGGATGAACACTGAAGCTTTCTTT CASSAGRMNTEAFF
TRBJ1-5 few TRBV6-1 NA TGTGCCAGCAGGGAATACAACAGGTACAATCAGCCCCAGCATTTT CASREYNRYNQPQHF
TRBJ1-2 NA TRBV2 TRBD1 TGTGCCAGCAGCCCGACAGGGGGAGGCTATGGCTACACCTTC CASSPTGGGYGYTF
TRBJ2-5 NA TRBV7-7 NA TGTGCCAGCAGCTTATTTCCGGGTCAAGAGACCCAGTACTTC CASSLFPGQETQYF
TRBJ2-2 NA TRBV30 TRBD1 TGTGCCTTTGGACAGGGAAAGGCCGGGGAGCTGTTTTTT CAFGQGKAGELFF
TRBJ1-1 few TRBV6-6 NA TGTGCCAGCAGTTATGAAGGGGGGGATACTGAAGCTTTCTTT CASSYEGGDTEAFF
TRBJ1-1 NA TRBV7-2 TRBD1 TGTGCCAGCAGTTTAAGGACAGGGTCGACTTTCTTT CASSLRTGSTFF
TRBJ1-3 few TRBV7-2 NA TGTGCCAGCAGCTTAGATCCTTATCCAGGGGACGGCGGAAACACCATATATTTT CASSLDPYPGDGGNTIYF
TRBJ2-7 NA TRBV7-9 TRBD1 TGTGCCACCGTGAAACCCGGGACAGGAGACTACGAGCAGTACTTC CATVKPGTGDYEQYF
TRBJ1-1 NA TRBV30 NA TGTGCCTGGAGTGTACTACAGTACACTGAAGCTTTCTTT CAWSVLQYTEAFF
TRBJ2-3 NA TRBV7-2 NA TGTGCCAGCAGCTTAATGGGGGGTCCCTCCACAGATACGCAGTATTTT CASSLMGGPSTDTQYF
TRBJ2-3 NA TRBV9 TRBD2 TGTGCCAGCAGCGTAGTAGGTGCAGCGGGGACAGATACGCAGTATTTT CASSVVGAAGTDTQYF
TRBJ1-1 many TRBV7-9 NA TGTGCCAGCAGCTTAGATTGGGGAAAAGGCACTGAAGCTTTCTTT CASSLDWGKGTEAFF
TRBJ2-7 few TRBV15 TRBD1 TGTGCCACCAGCAGAGATTTCGGGACAGTCTCCTACGAGCAGTACTTC CATSRDFGTVSYEQYF
TRBJ1-5 few TRBV4-3 NA TGCGCCAGCAGCCAAGATCCCACGAGGTTCGCTCAGCCCCAGCATTTT CASSQDPTRFAQPQHF
TRBJ2-7 NA TRBV29-1 TRBD1 TGCAGCGTTGAGGGGGACAGCTCCTACGAGCAGTACTTC CSVEGDSSYEQYF
TRBJ2-7 NA TRBV19 NA TGTGCCAGTATGGGGACGGGCTCCTACGAGCAGTACTTC CASMGTGSYEQYF
TRBJ1-4 NA TRBV6-5 NA TGTGCCAGCAGTTATCAGGCCACTAATGAAAAACTGTTTTTT CASSYQATNEKLFF
TRBJ1-1 few TRBV29-1 TRBD1 TGCAGCGTTGAAGCCGGGACAGGGGGGAACACTGAAGCTTTCTTT CSVEAGTGGNTEAFF
TRBJ1-1 NA TRBV7-2 NA TGTGCCAGCAGCTTAGTTTCTGGACCTAACACTGAAGCTTTCTTT CASSLVSGPNTEAFF
TRBJ1-6 NA TRBV10-2 NA TGCGCCAGCAGTGTGGGCATTGATTCACCCCTCCACTTT CASSVGIDSPLHF
TRBJ2-3 NA TRBV9 NA TGTGCCAGCAGCGCTGGGGATACGCAGTATTTT CASSAGDTQYF
TRBJ1-2 few TRBV14 NA TGTGCCAGCAGCCAAGACGTGGGGGGGGCCGGTGGCTACACCTTC CASSQDVGGAGGYTF
TRBJ1-4 few TRBV6-1 NA TGTGCCAGCAGTGTTCAAGGTGGGGAAAAACTGTTTTTT CASSVQGGEKLFF
TRBJ2-5 NA TRBV5-6 NA TGTGCCAGCAGCTTGGTGGGAGGGGGAGAGACCCAGTACTTC CASSLVGGGETQYF
TRBJ2-1 NA TRBV5-4 NA TGTGCCAGCAGCTTTATAGGCAGGGGTGAGCAGTTCTTC CASSFIGRGEQFF
TRBJ1-4 NA TRBV6-5 NA TGTGCCAGCAGTTTATACAGGAGGCAGTATGAAAAACTGTTTTTT CASSLYRRQYEKLFF
TRBJ1-4 medium-sized TRBV18 TRBD1 TGTGCCAGCCAGAACAGGGGCGAAGAAAAACTGTTTTTT CASQNRGEEKLFF
TRBJ2-2 NA TRBV2 NA TGTGCCAGCACCTACAGGGCCACGAACACCGGGGAGCTGTTTTTT CASTYRATNTGELFF
TRBJ2-7 few TRBV7-6 NA TGTGCCAGCACCCTGGGACAAGCCTTAGGGGGCGAGCAGTACTTC CASTLGQALGGEQYF